These 20 T cell receptor beta chains were all obtained from the same sample, sequenced in a study of blood T cell repertoires in COVID-19. Clones were sequenced by immunoSEQ multiplex PCR, and TCRdb holds only the in-frame ones, with some missing. The table has about 81,000 clones, around 80% seen once. Sequenced input: peripheral blood. These receptors came from a human donor in a cohort sampled during active COVID-19.

The chain links TRBV6-6 to TRBJ1-2; a possible D gene is TRBD1 (5 bases). V was cut by 0 bases and J by 2 bases, with 10 bases left in between. The CDR3 has 15 residues. From germline, CDR1 is MNHNY and CDR2 SVGAGI (reference sequence). CDR3 bases: TGTGCCAGCAGTTACTCTTCCGGGGGGAACTATGGCTACACCTTC. It translates to CASSYSSGGNYGYTF.

The gene calls are TRBV7-9 and TRBJ2-3; the D gene is possibly TRBD2 (6 bases). Germline values: CDR1 SEHNR, CDR2 FQNEAQ (reference sequence). Trimming stripped 5 bases from V and 2 bases from J, with 14 bases between. This CDR3 is built from 15 residues. The CDR3 DNA is TGTGCCAGCAGCCCCAAGACTAGACTCACAGATACGCAGTATTTT. Translated: CASSPKTRLTDTQYF.

The chain joins TRBV5-1 to TRBJ2-5; TRBD2 matches at 7 bases. The J segment lost 1 base and the V segment lost 2 bases, leaving 2 bases of the junction unmatched. CDR3 length: 14 amino acids. Germline V gene data show CDR1 as SGHRS and CDR2 as YFSETQ. The CDR3 loop is CASSFLAGQETQYF. DNA of the CDR3: TGCGCCAGCAGCTTCTTAGCGGGCCAAGAGACCCAGTACTTC.

This clone was observed a single time. The CDR3 DNA reads TGTGCCAGCAGTGACTGGGAACTCCTCCTGATGGGGACCAGAAGGACAGGGGGAAATGAAGCTTTCTTT. This codes for CASSDWELLLMGTRRTGGNEAFF. The chain uses TRBV6-4 and TRBJ1-1; the match to TRBD1 covers 10 bases. Germline trimming cut 1 base from V and 7 bases from J; bases unmatched to any gene: 30. CDR3 size: 23 residues. Germline V CDR1 and CDR2: MRHNA, SNTAGT.

This clone appeared many times. The same CDR3 can be traced to other DNA sequences in this sample. The V and J genes are TRBV3-1 (or the pseudogene TRBV3-2) and TRBJ2-7, with 12 bases matching TRBD1. Germline trimming cut 4 bases from V and 7 bases from J; bases unmatched to any gene: 5. The germline V gene encodes CDR1 LGHDT and CDR2 YNNKEL (reference sequence). The CDR3 is made up of 14 amino acids. Written as DNA, the CDR3 is TGTGCCAGCAGCCCGGGACAGGGGGCTGGGGAGCAGTACTTC. Its protein is CASSPGQGAGEQYF.

This rearrangement joins TRBV25-1 to TRBJ2-1; 10 nucleotides agree with TRBD1. The V gene's germline CDR1 is MGHDK and CDR2 SYGVNS. V gave up 10 bases and J gave up 3 bases; unmatched junction bases: 6. The CDR3 has 14 residues. The CDR3: CATSRDRGYNEQFF. The CDR3 DNA sequence: TGTGCCACCTCCCGGGACAGGGGCTACAATGAGCAGTTCTTC.

The chain combines TRBV9 with TRBJ2-7, with D possibly TRBD2 on 5 matching bases. CDR3 length equals 15 residues. V was pared by 0 bases and J by 2 bases, with 12 bases between. In germline, CDR1 is SGDLS, CDR2 YYNGEE. CDR3 DNA sequence: TGTGCCAGCAGCGTAGCATCCGGGGATACCTACGAGCAGTACTTC. It codes for CASSVASGDTYEQYF.

The chain is built from TRBV25-1 and TRBJ1-1; no reliable D call. The germline V and J ends were trimmed by 5 bases and 1 base, with 5 bases remaining between them. Germline V CDR1 and CDR2: MGHDK, SYGVNS. The CDR3 has 12 residues. CDR3: CASSTRNTEAFF. DNA of the CDR3: TGTGCCAGCAGTACCAGGAACACTGAAGCTTTCTTT.

The chain carries TRBV5-1 and TRBJ2-5; TRBD2 aligns across 9 bases. This CDR3 is built from 17 residues. V lost 0 bases and J lost 1; bases outside the gene matches: 7. CDR1 is SGHRS and CDR2 is YFSETQ in the germline V gene. The CDR3 coding sequence is TGCGCCAGCAGCTTGGGTCAGATTAGCGGGGGCCAAGAGACCCAGTACTTC. This codes for CASSLGQISGGQETQYF.

The gene calls are TRBV19 and TRBJ1-2; 11 bases agree with TRBD1. Looked up from germline, CDR1 is LNHDA and CDR2 is SQIVND (reference sequence). V dropped 3 bases and J dropped 3; count of bases not matched to a gene: 3. This CDR3 has 15 residues. The CDR3 loop reads CASSIGQGAYYGYTF. The CDR3 bases are TGTGCCAGTAGTATCGGACAGGGGGCTTACTATGGCTACACCTTC.

This sequence joins TRBV3-1 (or the pseudogene TRBV3-2) and TRBJ1-5, with TRBD1 identical over 9 bases. Germline V lookup: CDR1 LGHDT, CDR2 YNNKEL (reference sequence). The J segment lost 4 bases and the V segment lost 4 bases, leaving 8 bases of the junction unmatched. The CDR3 consists of 16 residues. DNA for the CDR3: TGTGCCAGCAGCCCCTGGGGACAGGGCGGAAATCAGCCCCAGCATTTT. Translation gives CASSPWGQGGNQPQHF.

The CDR3 nucleotides read TGCGCCAGCAGTTCGGGGACAGCTGGAACTGAAGCTTTCTTT. It translates to CASSSGTAGTEAFF. The genes are TRBV10-1 and TRBJ1-1; 7 nucleotides match TRBD1. Losses at the gene ends were 5 bases for V and 5 bases for J; bases not matched to a gene: 8. The CDR3 loop spans 14 amino acids. The germline gives CDR1 WNHNN, CDR2 SYGVQD (reference sequence).

The genes are TRBV29-1 and TRBJ1-1; D unresolved. Germline loops: CDR1 SQVTM, CDR2 ANQGSEA. V dropped 1 base and J dropped 11 bases, with 17 bases sitting between them. CDR3 size: 13 residues. CDR3 DNA: TGCAGCGTTGAAGCGCCCCTAGTAGGGAGTGCTTTCTTT. As protein: CSVEAPLVGSAFF.

This chain uses TRBV4-1 with TRBJ1-5; 10 positions match TRBD1. The CDR3 is 18 amino acids. V shed 3 bases, J shed 0 bases, and the junction held 8 bases outside the gene matches. Per germline, CDR1 MGHRA and CDR2 YSYEKL. The CDR3 loop reads CASSHRDRGSISNQPQHF. The CDR3 DNA is TGCGCCAGCAGCCACCGGGACAGGGGCTCTATTAGCAATCAGCCCCAGCATTTT.

The chain uses TRBV28 and TRBJ1-1; 7 nucleotides line up with TRBD1. J gave up 5 bases and V 6 bases, and 6 bases lay outside the gene matches. Germline-derived CDR1 and CDR2 are MDHEN and SYDVKM. The CDR3 is 13 amino acids. The CDR3 spells CASRPTGETEAFF. The CDR3 nucleotides read TGTGCCAGCAGACCTACAGGGGAAACTGAAGCTTTCTTT.

This clone was seen a single time. The V gene is TRBV5-1, the J gene TRBJ1-4; the D gene is possibly TRBD1 (6 bases). The ends were cut back, 0 bases at V and 2 bases at J, with 17 bases in the middle. CDR1 and CDR2 (germline): SGHRS, YFSETQ. The length of the CDR3 is 18 residues. The CDR3 sequence: CASSLGRDIGLTNEKLFF. DNA for the CDR3: TGCGCCAGCAGCTTGGGCCGGGACATTGGTTTGACTAATGAAAAACTGTTTTTT.

This chain uses TRBV2 with TRBJ1-2, with unresolved D. Trimming shortened V by 3 bases and J by 3 bases, and 5 bases separated the two germline ends. Germline V CDR1 and CDR2: SNHLY, FYNNEI. This CDR3 spans 12 amino acids. CDR3 bases: TGTGCCAGCAGTGAGGGAGACTATGGCTACACCTTC. The encoded protein is CASSEGDYGYTF. Together with reference TRBV2 and TRBJ1-2, the CDR3 gives the full variable domain: EPEVTQTPSHQVTQMGQEVILRCVPISNHLYFYWYRQILGQKVEFLVSFYNNEISEKSEIFDDQFSVERPDGSNFTLKIRSTKLEDSAMYFCASSEGDYGYTFGSGTRLTVV.

The chain links TRBV10-3 to TRBJ2-1, with D possibly matching TRBD1 (5 bases). The CDR3 has 14 residues. Germline loops: CDR1 ENHRY, CDR2 SYGVKD. Between the trimmed V and J ends, which lost 10 bases and 6 bases, there was a span of 19 bases. The CDR3 region is CASKTDRSSNEQFF. The CDR3 DNA is TGTGCCAGTAAAACAGACAGAAGCTCCAATGAGCAGTTCTTC.

V usage is TRBV19 and J usage is TRBJ2-4, with 9 bases that match TRBD1. Trimming took 5 bases from V and 7 from J; bases not matched to a gene: 6. The germline gives CDR1 LNHDA, CDR2 SQIVND (reference sequence). CDR3 length: 14 amino acids. The DNA of the CDR3 is TGTGCCAGTAGTCCCGGGACAGGGTTGAACATTCAGTACTTC. Its translation is CASSPGTGLNIQYF.

CDR3 coding DNA: TGTGCCAGCAGTGGACAGGGTTCCAAAAACATTCAGTACTTC. It translates to CASSGQGSKNIQYF. This sequence joins TRBV28 and TRBJ2-4; 8 nucleotides align to TRBD1. Losses at the gene ends were 5 bases for V and 2 bases for J; bases not matched to a gene: 2. Germline CDR1 is MDHEN and CDR2 is SYDVKM. CDR3 length equals 14 residues.